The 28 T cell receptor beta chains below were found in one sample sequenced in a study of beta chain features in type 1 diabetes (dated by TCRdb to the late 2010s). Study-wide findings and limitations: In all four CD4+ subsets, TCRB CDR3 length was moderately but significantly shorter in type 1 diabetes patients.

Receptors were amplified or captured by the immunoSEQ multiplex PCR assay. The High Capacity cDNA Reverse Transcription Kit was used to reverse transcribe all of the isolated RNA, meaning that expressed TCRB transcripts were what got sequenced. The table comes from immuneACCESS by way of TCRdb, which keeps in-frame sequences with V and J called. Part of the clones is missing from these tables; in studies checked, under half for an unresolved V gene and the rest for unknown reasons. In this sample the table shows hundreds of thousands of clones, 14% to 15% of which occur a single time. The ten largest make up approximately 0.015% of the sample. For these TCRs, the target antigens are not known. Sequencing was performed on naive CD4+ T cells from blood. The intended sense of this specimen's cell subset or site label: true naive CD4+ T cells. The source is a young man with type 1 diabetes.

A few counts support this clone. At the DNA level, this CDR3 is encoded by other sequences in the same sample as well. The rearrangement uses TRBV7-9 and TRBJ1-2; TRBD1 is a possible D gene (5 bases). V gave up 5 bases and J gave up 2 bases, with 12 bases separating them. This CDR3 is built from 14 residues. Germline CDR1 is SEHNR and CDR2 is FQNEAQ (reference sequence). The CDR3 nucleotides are TGTGCCAGCAGCCTGGGTAGGGGAAACTATGGCTACACCTTC. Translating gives CASSLGRGNYGYTF.

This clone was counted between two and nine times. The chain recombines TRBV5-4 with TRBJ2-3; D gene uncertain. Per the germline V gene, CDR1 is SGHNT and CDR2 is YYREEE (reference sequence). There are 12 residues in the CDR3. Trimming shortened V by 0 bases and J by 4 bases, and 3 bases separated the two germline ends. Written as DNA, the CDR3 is TGTGCCAGCAGCTTGGGAGCAGATACGCAGTATTTT. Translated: CASSLGADTQYF. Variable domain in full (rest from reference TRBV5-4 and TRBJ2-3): ETGVTQSPTHLIKTRGQQVTLRCSSQSGHNTVSWYQQALGQGPQFIFQYYREEENGRGNFPPRFSGLQFPNYSSELNVNALELDDSALYLCASSLGADTQYFGPGTRLTVL.

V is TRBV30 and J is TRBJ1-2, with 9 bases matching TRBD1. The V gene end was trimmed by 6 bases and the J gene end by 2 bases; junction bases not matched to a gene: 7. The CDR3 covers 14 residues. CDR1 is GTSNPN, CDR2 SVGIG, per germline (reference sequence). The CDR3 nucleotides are TGTGCCTGCTTAAAGGACAGGGGAAACTATGGCTACACCTTC. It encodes CACLKDRGNYGYTF. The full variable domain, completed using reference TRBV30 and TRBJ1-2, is SQTIHQWPATLVQPVGSPLSLECTVEGTSNPNLYWYRQAAGRGLQLLFYSVGIGQISSEVPQNLSASRPQDRQFILSSKKLLLSDSGFYLCACLKDRGNYGYTFGSGTRLTVV.

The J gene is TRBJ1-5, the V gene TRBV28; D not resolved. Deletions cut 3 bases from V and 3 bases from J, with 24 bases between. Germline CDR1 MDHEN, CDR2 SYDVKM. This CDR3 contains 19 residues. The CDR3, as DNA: TGTGCCAGCAGTTTCCCACCTCTCAGACATAGCGGTAACAATCAGCCCCAGCATTTT. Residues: CASSFPPLRHSGNNQPQHF.

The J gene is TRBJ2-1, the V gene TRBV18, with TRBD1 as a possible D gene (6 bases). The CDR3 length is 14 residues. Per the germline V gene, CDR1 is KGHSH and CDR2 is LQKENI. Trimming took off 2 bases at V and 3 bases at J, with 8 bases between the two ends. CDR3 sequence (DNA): TGTGCCAGCTCACCATCGGGACACTACAATGAGCAGTTCTTC. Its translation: CASSPSGHYNEQFF.

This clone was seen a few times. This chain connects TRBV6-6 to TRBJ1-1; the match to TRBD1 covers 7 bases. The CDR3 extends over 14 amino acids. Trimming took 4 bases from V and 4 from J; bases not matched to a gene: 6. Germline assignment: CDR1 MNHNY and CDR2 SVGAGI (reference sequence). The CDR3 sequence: CASSFVGGSTEAFF. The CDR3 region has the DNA TGTGCCAGCAGTTTCGTAGGGGGCTCCACTGAAGCTTTCTTT.

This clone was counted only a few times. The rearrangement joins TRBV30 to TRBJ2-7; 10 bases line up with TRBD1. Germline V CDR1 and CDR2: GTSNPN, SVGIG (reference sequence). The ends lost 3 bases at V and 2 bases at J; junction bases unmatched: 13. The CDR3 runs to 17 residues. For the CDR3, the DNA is TGTGCCTGGAGACGTGGATTCCCGGGACAGGGGACCTACGAGCAGTACTTC. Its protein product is CAWRRGFPGQGTYEQYF.

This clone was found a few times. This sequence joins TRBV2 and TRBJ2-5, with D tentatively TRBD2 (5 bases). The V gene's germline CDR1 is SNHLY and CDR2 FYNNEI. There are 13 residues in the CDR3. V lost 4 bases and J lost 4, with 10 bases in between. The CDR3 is CASSARGRETQYF. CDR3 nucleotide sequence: TGTGCCAGCAGTGCTCGGGGTCGAGAGACCCAGTACTTC.

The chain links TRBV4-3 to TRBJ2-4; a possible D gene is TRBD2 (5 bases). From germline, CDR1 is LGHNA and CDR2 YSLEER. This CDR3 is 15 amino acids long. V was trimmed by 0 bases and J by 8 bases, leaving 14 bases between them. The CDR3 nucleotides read TGCGCCAGCAGCCAAGATGCAAGGAGCGGTGACATTCAGTACTTC. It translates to CASSQDARSGDIQYF.

The chain's CDR3 is CSDRQGAGNEQFF. As DNA, the CDR3 is TGCAGCGACCGACAGGGGGCCGGCAATGAGCAGTTCTTC. The chain is built from TRBV29-1 and TRBJ2-1; the match to TRBD1 covers 10 bases. V lost 7 bases to trimming and J lost 6 bases; unmatched junction nucleotides: 6. CDR1 and CDR2 from the germline V gene are SQVTM and ANQGSEA. This CDR3 is 13 amino acids long.

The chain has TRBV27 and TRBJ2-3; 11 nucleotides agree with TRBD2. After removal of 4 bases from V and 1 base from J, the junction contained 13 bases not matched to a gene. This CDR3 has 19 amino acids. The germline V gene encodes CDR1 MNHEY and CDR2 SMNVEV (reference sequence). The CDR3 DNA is TGTGCCAGCAGTTCAGCCAAGATAGCGGGAGGGTATGGCACAGATACGCAGTATTTT. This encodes CASSSAKIAGGYGTDTQYF.

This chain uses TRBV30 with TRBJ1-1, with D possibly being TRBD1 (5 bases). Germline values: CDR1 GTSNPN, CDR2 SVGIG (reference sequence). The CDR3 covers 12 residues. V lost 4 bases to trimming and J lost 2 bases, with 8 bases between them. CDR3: CAWIQANTEAFF. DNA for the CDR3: TGTGCCTGGATACAGGCTAACACTGAAGCTTTCTTT.

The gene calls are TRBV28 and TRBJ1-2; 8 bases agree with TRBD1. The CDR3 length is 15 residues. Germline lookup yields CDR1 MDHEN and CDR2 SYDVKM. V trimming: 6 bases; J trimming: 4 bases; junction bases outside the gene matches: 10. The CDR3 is CASRPGTGHFYGYTF. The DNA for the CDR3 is TGTGCCAGCAGGCCTGGGACAGGCCACTTCTATGGCTACACCTTC.

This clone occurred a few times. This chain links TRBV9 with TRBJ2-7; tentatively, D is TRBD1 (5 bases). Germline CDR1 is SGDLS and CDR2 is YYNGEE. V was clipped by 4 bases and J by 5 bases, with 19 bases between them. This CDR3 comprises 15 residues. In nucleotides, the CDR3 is TGTGCCAGCAGCCCTCAGGGTAGCCCTTGGGACGAGCAGTACTTC. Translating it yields CASSPQGSPWDEQYF.

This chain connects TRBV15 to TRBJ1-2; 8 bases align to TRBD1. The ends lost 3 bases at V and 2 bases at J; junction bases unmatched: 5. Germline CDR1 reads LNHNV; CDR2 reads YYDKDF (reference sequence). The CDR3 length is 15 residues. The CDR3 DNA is TGTGCCACCAGCAGGAGGACAGGGATCAACTATGGCTACACCTTC. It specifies CATSRRTGINYGYTF. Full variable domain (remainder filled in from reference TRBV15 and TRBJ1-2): DAMVIQNPRYQVTQFGKPVTLSCSQTLNHNVMYWYQQKSSQAPKLLFHYYDKDFNNEADTPDNFQSRRPNTSFCFLDIRSPGLGDTAMYLCATSRRTGINYGYTFGSGTRLTVV.

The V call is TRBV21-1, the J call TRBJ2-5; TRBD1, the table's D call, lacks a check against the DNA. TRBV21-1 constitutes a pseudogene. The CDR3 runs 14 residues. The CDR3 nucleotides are TGTGCCAGCAGCACACCGACAGGGACAGAGACCCAGTACTTC. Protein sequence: CASSTPTGTETQYF.

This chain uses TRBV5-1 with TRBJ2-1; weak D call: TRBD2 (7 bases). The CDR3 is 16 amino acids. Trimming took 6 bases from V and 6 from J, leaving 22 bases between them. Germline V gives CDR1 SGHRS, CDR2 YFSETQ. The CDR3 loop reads CASNPLGGRGSNEQFF. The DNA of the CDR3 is TGCGCCAGCAACCCACTGGGGGGGCGGGGTAGCAATGAGCAGTTCTTC.

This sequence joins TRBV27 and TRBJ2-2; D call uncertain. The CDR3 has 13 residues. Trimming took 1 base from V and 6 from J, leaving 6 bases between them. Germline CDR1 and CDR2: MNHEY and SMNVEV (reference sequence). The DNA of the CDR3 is TGTGCCAGCAGTTTATATCCCGCCGGGGAGCTGTTTTTT. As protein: CASSLYPAGELFF.

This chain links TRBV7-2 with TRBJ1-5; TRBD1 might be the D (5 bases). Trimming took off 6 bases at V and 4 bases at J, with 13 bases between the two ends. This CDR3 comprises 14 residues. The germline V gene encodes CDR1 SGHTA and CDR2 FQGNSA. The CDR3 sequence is CASSTGSGNQPQHF. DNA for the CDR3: TGTGCCAGCAGTACAGGTTCGGGTAATCAGCCCCAGCATTTT. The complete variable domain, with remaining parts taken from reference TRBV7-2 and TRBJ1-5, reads GAGVSQSPSNKVTEKGKDVELRCDPISGHTALYWYRQSLGQGLEFLIYFQGNSAPDKSGLPSDRFSAERTGGSVSTLTIQRTQQEDSAVYLCASSTGSGNQPQHFGDGTRLSIL.

The CDR3 DNA reads TGTGCCAGCAGCTTGGTAAAGAACTTATACTATTCACCCCTCCACTTT. Translated: CASSLVKNLYYSPLHF. The chain links TRBV5-4 to TRBJ1-6; no firm D call. The germline V and J ends were trimmed by 0 bases and 8 bases, with 15 bases remaining between them. CDR3 length: 16 amino acids. From germline, CDR1 is SGHNT and CDR2 YYREEE (reference sequence).

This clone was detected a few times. In DNA form, the CDR3 reads TGCAGCGTTAATCGCCTAGCGGGGGGTTACTACGAGCAGTACTTC. It encodes CSVNRLAGGYYEQYF. This chain uses TRBV29-1 with TRBJ2-7, with TRBD2 identical over 11 bases. Germline-derived CDR1 and CDR2 are SQVTM and ANQGSEA. The V gene end was trimmed by 5 bases and the J gene end by 3 bases; junction bases not matched to a gene: 9. CDR3 length equals 15 residues.

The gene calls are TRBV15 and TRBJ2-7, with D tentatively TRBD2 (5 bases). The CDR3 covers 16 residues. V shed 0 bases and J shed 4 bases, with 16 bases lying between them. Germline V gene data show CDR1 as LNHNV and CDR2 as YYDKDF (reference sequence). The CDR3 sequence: CATSRDYDRRDYEQYF. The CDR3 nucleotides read TGTGCCACCAGCAGAGACTACGACCGACGGGATTACGAGCAGTACTTC.

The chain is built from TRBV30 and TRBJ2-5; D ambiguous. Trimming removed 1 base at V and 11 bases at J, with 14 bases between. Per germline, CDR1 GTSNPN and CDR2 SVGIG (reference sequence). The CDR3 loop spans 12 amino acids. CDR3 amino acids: CAWSDLLLEQYF. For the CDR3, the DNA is TGTGCCTGGAGTGACCTCCTATTGGAGCAGTACTTC.

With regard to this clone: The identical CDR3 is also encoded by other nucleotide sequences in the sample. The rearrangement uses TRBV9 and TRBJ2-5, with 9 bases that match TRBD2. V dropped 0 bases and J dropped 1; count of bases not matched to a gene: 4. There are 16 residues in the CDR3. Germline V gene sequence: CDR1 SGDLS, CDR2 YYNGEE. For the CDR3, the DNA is TGTGCCAGCAGCGTAGGGGCGGGGGGGCGCCAAGAGACCCAGTACTTC. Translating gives CASSVGAGGRQETQYF. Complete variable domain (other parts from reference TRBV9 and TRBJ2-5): DSGVTQTPKHLITATGQRVTLRCSPRSGDLSVYWYQQSLDQGLQFLIQYYNGEERAKGNILERFSAQQFPDLHSELNLSSLELGDSALYFCASSVGAGGRQETQYFGPGTRLLVL.

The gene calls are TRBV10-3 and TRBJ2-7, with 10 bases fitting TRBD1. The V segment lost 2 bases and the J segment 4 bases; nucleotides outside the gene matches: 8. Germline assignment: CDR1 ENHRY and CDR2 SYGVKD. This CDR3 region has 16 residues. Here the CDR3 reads CAISERSGQGFYEQYF. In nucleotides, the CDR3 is TGTGCCATCAGTGAGAGATCGGGACAGGGGTTTTACGAGCAGTACTTC.

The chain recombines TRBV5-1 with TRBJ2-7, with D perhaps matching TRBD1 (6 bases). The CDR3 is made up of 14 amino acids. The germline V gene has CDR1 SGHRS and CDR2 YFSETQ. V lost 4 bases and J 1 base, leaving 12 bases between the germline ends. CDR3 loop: CASSPGQRSYEQYF. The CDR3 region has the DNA TGCGCCAGCAGCCCCGGACAGAGATCCTACGAGCAGTACTTC.

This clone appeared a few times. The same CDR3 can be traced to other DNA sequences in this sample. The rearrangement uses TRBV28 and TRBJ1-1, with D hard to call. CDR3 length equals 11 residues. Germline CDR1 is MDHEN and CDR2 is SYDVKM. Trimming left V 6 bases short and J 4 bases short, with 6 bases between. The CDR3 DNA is TGTGCCAGCAGCTTTGTCACTGAAGCTTTCTTT. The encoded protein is CASSFVTEAFF.

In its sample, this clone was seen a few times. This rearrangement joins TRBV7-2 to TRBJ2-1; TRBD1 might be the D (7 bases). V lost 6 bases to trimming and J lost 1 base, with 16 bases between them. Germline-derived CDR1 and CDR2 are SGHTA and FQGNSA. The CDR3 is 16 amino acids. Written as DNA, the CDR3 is TGTGCCAGCAGAAAAGACAGGGACTCATCCTACAATGAGCAGTTCTTC. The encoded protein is CASRKDRDSSYNEQFF. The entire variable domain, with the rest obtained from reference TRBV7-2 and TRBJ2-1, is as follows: GAGVSQSPSNKVTEKGKDVELRCDPISGHTALYWYRQSLGQGLEFLIYFQGNSAPDKSGLPSDRFSAERTGGSVSTLTIQRTQQEDSAVYLCASRKDRDSSYNEQFFGPGTRLTVL.